Each of the 11 T cell receptor beta chains below was sequenced from the same sample in a study of OX40 agonist ivuxolimab in advanced cancers. Sequencing was performed with immunoSEQ multiplex PCR; in TCRdb, only in-frame clones are kept and a portion is missing. The repertoire holds nearly 85,000 clones, with 65% to 90% as singletons. The material was CD4+ or CD8+ T cells sorted from blood, obtained in a trial of the OX40 agonist ivuxolimab. The receptors shown here come from an adult with an advanced solid tumor such as melanoma, head and neck, liver or kidney cancer.

The chain joins TRBV9 to TRBJ2-4; D not certain. CDR1 is SGDLS and CDR2 is YYNGEE in the germline V gene. CDR3 size: 14 residues. Trimming took 0 bases from V and 7 from J, leaving 11 bases between them. This chain's CDR3 is CASSVDNGRNIQYF. CDR3 DNA: TGTGCCAGCAGCGTAGATAACGGAAGGAACATTCAGTACTTC.

This chain uses TRBV16 with TRBJ2-3; 7 nucleotides agree with TRBD1. Germline V gene data show CDR1 as KGHSY and CDR2 as FQNENV. The CDR3 is 16 amino acids. The junction had 3 bases not matched to a gene; V was cut back by 0 bases and J by 0 bases. The CDR3 reads CASSQSGTASTDTQYF. DNA of the CDR3: TGTGCCAGCAGCCAATCAGGGACAGCGAGCACAGATACGCAGTATTTT.

The rearrangement joins TRBV28 to TRBJ2-5; 10 bases fit TRBD2. With V trimmed by 7 bases and J by 8 bases, 10 bases remained unmatched. This CDR3 is 14 amino acids long. Germline V lookup: CDR1 MDHEN, CDR2 SYDVKM. The CDR3 region is CASTPAGGQGTQYF. The CDR3 DNA reads as TGTGCCAGCACCCCAGCGGGGGGGCAGGGTACCCAGTACTTC.

The chain carries TRBV7-6 and TRBJ2-7; the match to TRBD1 covers 8 bases. The CDR3 extends over 16 amino acids. Trimming took 4 bases from V and 1 from J; bases not matched to a gene: 9. CDR1 and CDR2 from the germline V gene are SGHVS and FNYEAQ. In DNA, the CDR3 is TGTGCCAGCAGCTCAAGTACCGGGACAGGTTCCTACGAGCAGTACTTC. Its translation is CASSSSTGTGSYEQYF.

The chain recombines TRBV28 with TRBJ1-6, with 7 bases fitting TRBD1. Unmatched junction bases numbered 10, after V lost 6 bases and J lost 5 bases. Per the germline V gene, CDR1 is MDHEN and CDR2 is SYDVKM. The CDR3 sequence is 16 residues long. CDR3 region: CASRSPEGADNSPLHF. The CDR3 DNA follows: TGTGCCAGCAGATCCCCGGAGGGGGCTGATAATTCACCCCTCCACTTT.

DNA for the CDR3: TGTGCCAGCAGCTTTTGGGACAGGGAAGCTGAAGCTTTCTTT. Protein sequence: CASSFWDREAEAFF. The V and J genes are TRBV5-6 and TRBJ1-1; 9 nucleotides align to TRBD1. V gave up 2 bases and J gave up 6 bases; unmatched junction bases: 5. The CDR3 covers 14 residues. Germline values: CDR1 SGHDT, CDR2 YYEEEE. Looking up the rest from reference TRBV5-6 and TRBJ1-1 gives the full variable domain: DAGVTQSPTHLIKTRGQQVTLRCSPKSGHDTVSWYQQALGQGPQFIFQYYEEEERQRGNFPDRFSGHQFPNYSSELNVNALLLGDSALYLCASSFWDREAEAFFGQGTRLTVV.

V gene TRBV29-1 combines with J gene TRBJ1-2, with 9 bases that match TRBD1. The junction had 9 bases not matched to a gene; V was cut back by 8 bases and J by 5 bases. The CDR3 sequence is 13 residues long. In germline, CDR1 is SQVTM, CDR2 ANQGSEA. The CDR3 protein is CSFSPGQGYGYTF. The CDR3 region has the DNA TGCAGCTTCTCCCCGGGACAGGGATATGGCTACACCTTC.

The rearrangement links TRBV7-9 to TRBJ2-1; TRBD1 might be the D (6 bases). This CDR3 spans 15 amino acids. CDR1 and CDR2 from the germline V gene are SEHNR and FQNEAQ (reference sequence). The V end lost 3 bases, the J end lost 2 bases, and 11 bases lay between the germline ends. This chain's CDR3 is CASSFYRVPYNEQFF. CDR3 in DNA: TGTGCCAGCAGCTTCTACAGGGTCCCCTACAATGAGCAGTTCTTC.

The genes are TRBV27 and TRBJ2-4; D unresolved. The CDR3 sequence is 13 residues long. V shed 8 bases and J shed 1 base, with 9 bases lying between them. Germline lookup yields CDR1 MNHEY and CDR2 SMNVEV (reference sequence). In nucleotides, the CDR3 is TGTGCCAGCGGCCGTGATGCCAAAAACATTCAGTACTTC. It is translated as CASGRDAKNIQYF.

The chain is built from TRBV29-1 and TRBJ2-4; 9 bases match TRBD1. In germline, CDR1 is SQVTM, CDR2 ANQGSEA. V shed 6 bases, J shed 9 bases, and the junction held 9 bases outside the gene matches. The CDR3 covers 13 residues. The DNA for the CDR3 is TGCAGCGTCGGATCCGGGACAGGGTTCATTCAGTACTTC. This encodes CSVGSGTGFIQYF.

The V and J genes are TRBV28 and TRBJ1-4, with 8 bases that match TRBD1. The V and J ends lost 5 bases and 8 bases, in that order; junction bases with no gene match: 10. CDR1 is MDHEN, CDR2 SYDVKM, per germline. The CDR3 contains 15 residues. The CDR3 DNA sequence: TGTGCCAGCAGTACCAGGACAGGGAGTTACGAAAAACTGTTTTTT. Protein: CASSTRTGSYEKLFF.